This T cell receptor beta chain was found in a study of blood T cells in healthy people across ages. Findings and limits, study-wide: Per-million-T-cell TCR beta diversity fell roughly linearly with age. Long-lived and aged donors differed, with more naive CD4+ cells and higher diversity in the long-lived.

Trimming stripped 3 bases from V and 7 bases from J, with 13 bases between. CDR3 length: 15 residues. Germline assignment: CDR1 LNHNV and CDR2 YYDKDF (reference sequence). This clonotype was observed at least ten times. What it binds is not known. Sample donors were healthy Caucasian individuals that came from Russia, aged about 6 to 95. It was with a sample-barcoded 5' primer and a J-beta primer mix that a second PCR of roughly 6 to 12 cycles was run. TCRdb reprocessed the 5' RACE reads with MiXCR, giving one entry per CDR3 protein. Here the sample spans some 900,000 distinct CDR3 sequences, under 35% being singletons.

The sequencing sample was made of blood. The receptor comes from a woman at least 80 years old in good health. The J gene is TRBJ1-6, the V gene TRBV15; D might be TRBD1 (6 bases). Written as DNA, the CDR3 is TGTGCCACCAGCAGGGGGGACACGGGAAATTCACCCCTCCACTTT. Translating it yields CATSRGDTGNSPLHF. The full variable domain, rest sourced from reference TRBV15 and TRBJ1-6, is DAMVIQNPRYQVTQFGKPVTLSCSQTLNHNVMYWYQQKSSQAPKLLFHYYDKDFNNEADTPDNFQSRRPNTSFCFLDIRSPGLGDTAMYLCATSRGDTGNSPLHFGNGTRLTVT.